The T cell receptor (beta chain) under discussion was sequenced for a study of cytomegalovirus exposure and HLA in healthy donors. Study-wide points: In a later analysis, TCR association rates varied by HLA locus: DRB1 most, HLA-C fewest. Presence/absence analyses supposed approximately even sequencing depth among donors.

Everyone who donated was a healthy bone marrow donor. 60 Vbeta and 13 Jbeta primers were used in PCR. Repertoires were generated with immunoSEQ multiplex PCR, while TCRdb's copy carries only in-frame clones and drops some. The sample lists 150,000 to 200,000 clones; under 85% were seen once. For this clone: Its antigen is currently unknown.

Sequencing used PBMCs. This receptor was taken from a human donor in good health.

The DNA for the CDR3 is TGTGCCATCAGTGACCTTCGGGGGGAAGAGACCCAGTACTTC. Translating it yields CAISDLRGEETQYF. The J gene is TRBJ2-5, the V gene TRBV10-3; 7 positions agree with TRBD2. Germline V gene sequence: CDR1 ENHRY, CDR2 SYGVKD. Trimming cost V 3 bases and J 3 bases; bases outside gene matches: 4. The CDR3 runs to 14 residues.